This T cell receptor beta chain originates from a study of cytomegalovirus exposure and HLA in healthy donors. Study-level points and caveats: Productive status was seen about 90% or about 30% of the time for most TCR beta V segments in an earlier analysis.

The PCR contained 60 Vbeta and 13 Jbeta primers. Here immunoSEQ multiplex PCR was the method, and the copy in TCRdb shows in-frame clones only, minus some. The profile shows about 230,000 clones, 70% to 90% of them singletons. This clone has only a few counts. What it recognizes is unknown. The CDR3 length is 14 residues. Germline CDR1 and CDR2: KGHSH and LQKENI. The sequencing input was PBMCs. The chain employs TRBV18 and TRBJ2-5, with TRBD1 matching over 8 bases. The end of the DNA fits TRBJ2-7 better, so the J call may be wrong. The sequence came from a human donor in good health. Written as DNA, the CDR3 is TGTGCCAGCTGGCCGGGACAGGTCCCCTCCGAGCAGTACTTC. Its translation is CASWPGQVPSEQYF.